What follows is one T cell receptor beta chain and its context. The data belong to a study of blood T cell repertoires in COVID-19. Per the study methods: Amplified reference gene primers provided the basis for estimating nucleated cell counts. The data were produced by immunoSEQ multiplex PCR, yet TCRdb's version contains in-frame clones alone and is incomplete. V and J calls and clone size are those listed in that table; D and trimming were worked out from the DNA. The profile shows roughly 200,000 clones, about 81% of them singletons. Seattle's enrolled individuals joined amid active infection and were then monitored longitudinally. The V end lost 3 bases, the J end lost 9 bases, and 9 bases lay between the germline ends. Germline-derived CDR1 and CDR2 are SNHLY and FYNNEI. This CDR3 has 12 amino acids.

This sequence joins TRBV2 and TRBJ1-5; D gene uncertain. The clonotype was recovered from a woman older than 75 with COVID-19, enrolled during active disease. The material sequenced was peripheral blood. CDR3: CASSDMEGPQHF. In nucleotides, the CDR3 is TGTGCCAGCAGTGATATGGAGGGGCCCCAGCATTTT.